Listed here are 7 T cell receptor beta chains from one sample, sequenced in a study of blood T cell repertoires in COVID-19 (dated by TCRdb to about 2020). Library creation used the immunoSEQ multiplex PCR assay. What TCRdb holds here is the immuneACCESS table cut down to in-frame rearrangements. Part of the clones is not present; checked against another copy, under half of the missing clones reflect an unresolved V gene, and the others are unexplained. Present in this sample are about 47,000 clones, 82% of which were seen just once. Of the sample, about 14% falls within the top ten clones. Sequencing was done on a sample of peripheral blood. The receptors were sampled from a human donor with acute or convalescent COVID-19. The donor label of this sample is uncertain.

This CDR3 reads CASSLWDIRETQYF. CDR3 in DNA: TGTGCCAGCAGCTTGTGGGACATAAGGGAGACCCAGTACTTC. The V gene is TRBV5-5, the J gene TRBJ2-5, with a tentative D call TRBD1 (6 bases). Germline V gene sequence: CDR1 SGHKS, CDR2 YYEKEE (reference sequence). V gave up 1 base and J gave up 5 bases, with 12 bases separating them. The CDR3 is made up of 14 amino acids.

V and J are TRBV6-5 and TRBJ1-6; TRBD1 matches at 10 bases. Germline loops: CDR1 MNHEY, CDR2 SVGAGI. The V gene end was trimmed by 3 bases and the J gene end by 9 bases; junction bases not matched to a gene: 5. The CDR3 runs 15 residues. The CDR3 bases are TGTGCCAGCAGTTATGGGACAGGGGAAGGTTCACCCCTCCACTTT. This translates into CASSYGTGEGSPLHF.

The gene calls are TRBV6-6 and TRBJ1-6; the match to TRBD1 covers 10 bases. The junction had 4 bases not matched to a gene; V was cut back by 0 bases and J by 8 bases. CDR1 MNHNY and CDR2 SVGAGI come from the germline V gene (reference sequence). This CDR3 has 16 amino acids. The CDR3 loop is CASSYSVTGGDSPLHF. The CDR3 DNA reads as TGTGCCAGCAGTTACTCGGTGACAGGGGGCGATTCACCCCTCCACTTT.

This rearrangement joins TRBV6-5 to TRBJ1-1, with D possibly being TRBD1 (5 bases). The CDR3 length is 15 residues. Germline loops: CDR1 MNHEY, CDR2 SVGAGI. V lost 2 bases and J 5 bases, leaving 15 bases between the germline ends. CDR3 residues: CASSYGRGSWTEAFF. DNA of the CDR3: TGTGCCAGCAGTTACGGTCGGGGGTCGTGGACTGAAGCTTTCTTT.

The chain links TRBV2 to TRBJ2-3; D perhaps matches TRBD1 (5 bases). The germline gives CDR1 SNHLY, CDR2 FYNNEI. The V end lost 0 bases, the J end lost 3 bases, and 13 bases lay between the germline ends. The CDR3 sequence is 16 residues long. In DNA, the CDR3 is TGTGCCAGCAGTGAAGCCCAGGGTGTTTGGACAGATACGCAGTATTTT. Its protein is CASSEAQGVWTDTQYF.

The sample holds one count of this clone. This chain joins TRBV13 and TRBJ2-1; TRBD2 might be the D (6 bases). Germline V gives CDR1 PRHDT, CDR2 FYEKMQ (reference sequence). V gave up 4 bases and J gave up 6 bases, with 22 bases separating them. The CDR3 runs to 17 residues. The chain's CDR3 is CASSYTYGTRRVNEQFF. The CDR3 DNA reads as TGTGCCAGCAGCTACACTTACGGGACTCGAAGGGTCAATGAGCAGTTCTTC.

The rearrangement joins TRBV2 to TRBJ1-5; the D gene is possibly TRBD1 (5 bases). Looked up from germline, CDR1 is SNHLY and CDR2 is FYNNEI. V was cut by 0 bases and J by 6 bases, with 9 bases left in between. The CDR3 totals 14 residues. CDR3 coding DNA: TGTGCCAGCAGTGAAGCGCGGGGGAGTCAGCCCCAGCATTTT. Translating gives CASSEARGSQPQHF.